This T cell receptor (beta chain) stems from a study of cytomegalovirus exposure and HLA in healthy donors (dated by TCRdb to about 2017). With respect to the entire study: An earlier analysis of approximately 550 of the donors reported 250 to 350 Gb of sequence data and roughly 100 million unique TCR beta sequences from 150 million to 200 million T cells. Across 300 to 400 genotyped donors of the cohort, an average of about 250,000 unique TCR beta nucleotide sequences per donor were sequenced, and roughly a sixth of those sequences were non-productive. The study aimed to test whether cataloging public T cell receptors could reveal signatures of past pathogen exposure. The number of donors typed differed by locus, with about 620-630 for A, B, C, DRB1 and DQB1, more than 500 for DQA1, about 610 for DPA1, and roughly 450 for DPB1. The study combined high-throughput TCR immunosequencing, statistical association of individual TCRs with disease status, and machine learning to predict cytomegalovirus infection status. A later analysis re-analyzed previously published TCR beta repertoires from 666 donors and added high-resolution HLA genotyping to study TCR occurrence patterns. A later genetic analysis took genome-wide SNP genotypes for about 55% of the roughly 700 donors and used that subset as a discovery cohort. Around 320 gigabases of sequencing data and 70 million to 85 million unique TCR sequences were included in an early release covering roughly 600 HLA-typed donors. Among the roughly 400 genotyped donors, approximately 82% belonged to the genetic ancestry cluster associated with self-reported Caucasian donors. An earlier analysis of around 640 of the donors used high-throughput TCR beta sequencing to judge whether each TCR beta V gene segment behaved as functional or pseudogenic. Because of strong linkage in the cohort, five DR-DQ haplotypes were treated as single units for association and clustering. Both class I and class II loci were covered by HLA typing, at four-digit resolution. Donor age, sex, ethnicity and CMV serostatus were compiled together with the repertoire data. The T cell repertoires of 550 to 850 subjects were profiled by immunosequencing and related to cytomegalovirus serostatus. Besides the first cohort of around 670 subjects, a separate validation cohort made up of 120 or so different subjects was used. Every repertoire in the discovery cohort had been generated on one and the same sequencing platform. The later analysis used no new phenotypic data to find candidate immune exposures, relying instead on TCR beta sequences and their occurrence across donors. Study-wide conclusions, independent of this receptor: The authors suggested that the approach could potentially be extended to other disease states and immunological phenotypes. In this cohort, only TCR beta chains were sequenced, and detectable features were limited by the absence of alpha or paired-chain data. The presence/absence analyses assumed that sequencing depth was roughly uniform across donors, and that assumption may not be true. V-gene and J-gene trimming of TCR beta chains was associated with a missense DCLRE1C variant in a later genetic analysis, and the association was replicated in an independent cohort. In a later genetic analysis, fewer N-insertions in productive TCRs were reported among donors in an Asian-associated ancestry cluster than the roughly 640-donor mean. Because HLA typing was missing for some donors at each locus, association tests included only the typed subset. CMV serostatus was the only immune exposure information available for the cohort. Specific HLA alleles were associated with roughly 16,000 TCR beta sequences at a false discovery rate of 0.05 in a later analysis. Because the 87-base-pair reads could not distinguish some IMGT-functional V segments, including TRBV6-2 and TRBV6-3, those segments were excluded. In a later analysis, TCR association rates were found to vary across HLA loci, with the most associated TCRs seen for DRB1 alleles and the fewest for HLA-C alleles. Because counts were too low, 15 or so rarely observed V segments, including chromosome 9 orphons, were excluded from the earlier analysis of several hundred of the donors. A further reported finding was that TCR beta sequences accurately predicted the HLA-A and HLA-B alleles for most subjects in the first cohort. Compared with equally common non-associated chains, HLA-associated TCR beta chains in a later analysis were more clonally expanded and had lower generation probabilities. According to a later analysis, most CMV-associated TCR beta chains appeared to be HLA-restricted, and the HLA associations seemed to be driven largely by CMV exposure. Several of the top co-occurrence clusters appeared to be linked to parvovirus B19, influenza, CMV and Epstein-Barr virus, according to a later analysis. The classifier was reported to diagnose cytomegalovirus status with high specificity and sensitivity in both the original and validation cohorts. An earlier analysis of approximately 590 of the donors showed that most TCR beta V segments appeared in productive rearrangements either about 87% or about 30% of the time, which broadly matched IMGT annotations. The sequencing pipeline was judged likely to have produced a cluster of highly shared sequence variants as a technical artifact. Strong co-occurrence of HLA alleles, especially DR and DQ, made assigning TCR associations to individual alleles difficult. In vitro tests confirmed that a few of the cytomegalovirus-associated TCR beta chains recognize cytomegalovirus antigens. While some public TCRs were present in many individuals, most TCR sequences turned up only very rarely across donors. In the study, around 160 TCR beta chains were listed as associated with cytomegalovirus. Correlated functional status among segregating V segments might reflect linkage disequilibrium, but an unknown experimental factor could not be ruled out.

Receptor libraries were prepared by the immunoSEQ multiplex PCR assay. For the multiplex PCR, a mixture combining 60 forward primers for TCR Vbeta segments and 13 reverse primers for TCR Jbeta segments was used. Amplification of the CDR3 region of rearranged TCR beta genes was performed with a multiplex PCR assay on genomic DNA. The Illumina HiSeq System was used to sequence the amplified TCR beta libraries as 87-base-pair reads. Processing in the source paper ran as follows. Across the 670 or so repertoires, a later analysis counted 60 million to 90 million unique TCR beta chains, roughly 11 million of which were shared by at least two donors. A nearest-neighbor algorithm error-corrected the raw reads and collapsed the reads into unique sequences, merging closely related sequences to remove PCR and sequencing errors. To assign V, D and J gene segments, CDR3 sequences were aligned to IMGT reference sequences. For a sequence to be retained, a match of at least six nucleotides to both a V gene segment and a J gene segment was required. A rearrangement was called productive if the CDR3 had no stop codons and remained in frame with V and J, and every other rearrangement was called non-productive. Following IMGT convention, CDR3 was defined as the stretch from the second conserved V-encoded cysteine to the conserved J-encoded phenylalanine. The earlier analysis of some 540 of the donors excluded any sequence lacking an unambiguous match to a single V gene segment. In an earlier analysis of several hundred of the donors, V segments were called functional above 56.7% productive rearrangements and were called segregating when the between-donor standard deviation exceeded 5%. A statistical classification framework was built for diagnosing cytomegalovirus status from the catalog of TCR beta chain sequences. A later analysis assigned V and J genes by comparing TCR nucleotide sequences with IMGT/GENE-DB human TR gene sequences. The TCRdist pipeline was used in a later analysis to assign CDR3 sequences and most-parsimonious VDJ recombination scenarios. A later analysis defined each TCR beta chain by its CDR3 amino acid sequence plus V-gene family, and excluded reads lacking a unique V-gene family. A later analysis removed several hundred highly shared, low-generation-probability nucleotide sequences to deal with suspected cross-contamination and a sequencing artifact. In a later analysis, a clonal expansion index was calculated for each public chain from normalized within-repertoire ranks of inferred template counts. In a later analysis, generation probabilities were computed using a VDJ recombination model fitted to out-of-frame rearrangements, and the results were checked against IGoR. Hypergeometric tests were used in a later analysis to score TCR-TCR, TCR-HLA and TCR-CMV co-occurrence, with a repertoire-size bias correction applied to the TCR pairs. False discovery rates were estimated in a later analysis by permuting HLA or CMV assignments 20 times. In a later analysis, co-occurring TCRs were grouped with DBSCAN, and TCRdist sequence similarity was added when clustering was performed within HLA-allele-positive subsets. For co-occurrence clustering, repertoires with fewer than 30,000 or more than 120,000 public chains were excluded, along with five or six repertoires with anomalous nucleotide sharing. The source is immuneACCESS, and TCRdb retained only in-frame sequences with V and J called. Part of the clones is not carried over; for the studies checked, unresolved V genes explain less than half of this, and the remainder is unexplained. For V, J and clone size, that table is used; D and trimming come from the DNA. Across this sample there are 150,000 to 180,000 clones, with 74% seen only once. Roughly 2% of the sample rests with the top ten.

The cohort comprised 670 or so healthy bone marrow donors. Cohort members were all nominally healthy when sampled, although unrecorded immune exposures were likely present. The donor was CMV seronegative and belonged to the group of around 350 seronegative cohort members. A peripheral blood sample was provided by each donor, and peripheral blood mononuclear cells were used for TCR beta sequencing. Genomic DNA extraction from the blood cell samples was performed with the Qiagen DNeasy Blood Extraction Kit. For this clone: This receptor's antigen is unknown. No much larger clone exists at a distance of one base, and base qualities are not known.

Trimming costs V 1 base and J 5 bases, and their ends lie 15 bases apart. The CDR3 measures 15 amino acids from cysteine to phenylalanine. This entry keeps only the CDR3 DNA: 45 bases, framed from base 1. CDR1 and CDR2, per the germline V gene, are SGHRS and YFSETQ. Rearrangement joined TRBV5-1 to TRBJ1-1; the D gene lacks a confident call. The source of this sequence is a man aged 30-40 years in good health and CMV-seronegative. Sequenced sample: PBMCs. CDR3 reads: CASSLLDFTGTEAFF. In nucleotide form, the sequence is TGCGCCAGCAGCTTGCTGGACTTCACGGGAACTGAAGCTTTCTTT.